Listed here are 5 T cell receptor beta chains from one sample, sequenced in a study of blood T cell repertoires in COVID-19. Assay used: immunoSEQ multiplex PCR; TCRdb lists only in-frame clones, some missing. The table records about 300,000 clones, more than 75% of them present only once. The material sequenced was PBMCs or T cells enriched from blood (not recorded which). These receptors came from a woman younger than 35 who had recovered from COVID-19.

This chain joins TRBV2 and TRBJ2-7; TRBD2 is a possible D gene (6 bases). In germline, CDR1 is SNHLY, CDR2 FYNNEI. Trimming left V 6 bases short and J 2 bases short, with 11 bases between. The CDR3 runs to 13 residues. In DNA form, the CDR3 reads TGTGCCAGCAGGCCGGGAGCTACCTACGAGCAGTACTTC. It yields the protein CASRPGATYEQYF.

This clone was observed a single time. V is TRBV9 and J is TRBJ2-5, with 9 bases lining up with TRBD2. CDR3 length equals 15 residues. From germline, CDR1 is SGDLS and CDR2 YYNGEE. J was trimmed by 5 bases and V by 0 bases; bases with no gene match: 5. Here the CDR3 reads CASSVGGSGSETQYF. The CDR3 DNA reads TGTGCCAGCAGCGTAGGGGGTAGCGGGAGCGAGACCCAGTACTTC. Full variable domain (remainder filled in from reference TRBV9 and TRBJ2-5): DSGVTQTPKHLITATGQRVTLRCSPRSGDLSVYWYQQSLDQGLQFLIQYYNGEERAKGNILERFSAQQFPDLHSELNLSSLELGDSALYFCASSVGGSGSETQYFGPGTRLLVL.

The V call is TRBV5-1, the J call TRBJ1-5; no clear D. Trimming shortened V by 4 bases and J by 7 bases, and 15 bases separated the two germline ends. This CDR3 spans 14 amino acids. CDR1 is SGHRS and CDR2 is YFSETQ in the germline V gene. The CDR3 nucleotides are TGCGCCAGCAGCCCGGGTGGTTCGAGACAGCCCCAGCATTTT. The encoded protein is CASSPGGSRQPQHF.

The rearrangement links TRBV19 to TRBJ1-3; TRBD1 might be the D (5 bases). V gave up 3 bases and J gave up 4 bases, with 10 bases separating them. The CDR3 length is 14 residues. CDR1 is LNHDA and CDR2 is SQIVND in the germline V gene (reference sequence). The CDR3 loop reads CASSIDSLGNTIYF. CDR3 bases: TGTGCCAGTAGTATCGACAGTCTCGGAAACACCATATATTTT.

V is TRBV5-6 and J is TRBJ1-2; D not certain. V lost 4 bases and J lost 6, with 13 bases in between. This CDR3 region has 13 residues. CDR1 SGHDT and CDR2 YYEEEE come from the germline V gene. The CDR3 sequence is CASSPVVRDGYTF. CDR3 DNA: TGTGCCAGCAGCCCGGTAGTCCGGGATGGCTACACCTTC.